This passage covers 3 T cell receptor beta chains from one sample sequenced in a study of human T cells and chemical hapten exposure. As for time point: patch test 2, 6 weeks after DPC sensitization. Sample treatment: therapeutic diphenylcyclopropenone sensitization with weekly scalp DPC. TCRdb independently ran MiXCR on the RACE reads; one entry per CDR3 protein. The repertoire consists of about 100,000 distinct CDR3 sequences, with around 10% occurring once and the leading ten covering about 3%. The sequencing here drew on whole blood, taken in connection with sensitization to the hapten diphenylcyclopropenone (DPC). The source is a woman aged 40-49 years with alopecia areata. Some clones in this sample may be carry-over from other donors' samples.

The table lists this clonotype with many counts. The genes are TRBV7-2 and TRBJ2-1, with unresolved D. Trimming stripped 0 bases from V and 2 bases from J, with 5 bases between. CDR1 is SGHTA, CDR2 FQGNSA, per germline. The CDR3 totals 14 residues. The CDR3 protein is CASSLAQTYNEQFF. CDR3 DNA sequence: TGTGCCAGCAGCTTAGCCCAGACCTACAATGAGCAGTTCTTC.

This sequence joins TRBV28 and TRBJ2-4; TRBD2 is a possible D gene (5 bases). V was clipped by 3 bases and J by 4 bases, with 16 bases between them. CDR1 and CDR2 (germline): MDHEN, SYDVKM. CDR3 size: 16 residues. CDR3 loop: CASSFLAPLGKNIQYF. CDR3 DNA: TGTGCCAGCAGTTTCCTAGCCCCCCTTGGGAAAAACATTCAGTACTTC.

The table lists this clonotype with a few counts. This chain connects TRBV5-1 to TRBJ2-3; 9 positions agree with TRBD2. The germline V gene has CDR1 SGHRS and CDR2 YFSETQ. This CDR3 contains 14 residues. V shed 4 bases, J shed 5 bases, and the junction held 5 bases outside the gene matches. CDR3 sequence (DNA): TGCGCCAGCAGCCCTAGCGGGACAAGAGATACGCAGTATTTT. Residues: CASSPSGTRDTQYF.